These 27 T cell receptor beta chains originate from one sample sequenced in a study of T cell repertoires in cytomegalovirus infection. TCRdb reanalysed the reads using MiXCR and keeps one entry per CDR3 protein. This sample has roughly 230,000 distinct CDR3 sequences; about 18% occur once, and the top ten carry about 45%. The sequenced material came from CD8+ T cells from PBMCs. The source is a human donor in good health (CMV status not recorded). Some clones in this sample may be carry-over from other donors' samples.

The chain has TRBV4-1 and TRBJ2-3; D is perhaps TRBD1 (5 bases). CDR3 length: 18 amino acids. CDR1 is MGHRA, CDR2 YSYEKL, per germline. Trimming left V 0 bases short and J 3 bases short, with 19 bases between. Here the CDR3 reads CASSQDPPETAFTDTQYF. The CDR3 bases are TGCGCCAGCAGCCAAGATCCACCGGAGACAGCGTTTACAGATACGCAGTATTTT.

This clonotype was observed a handful of times. The chain links TRBV28 to TRBJ1-1; D call uncertain. CDR1 and CDR2 from the germline V gene are MDHEN and SYDVKM. This CDR3 contains 15 residues. The germline V and J ends were trimmed by 7 bases and 0 bases, with 15 bases remaining between them. CDR3 sequence: CASTPTVTMNTEAFF. The DNA of the CDR3 is TGTGCCAGCACCCCGACGGTAACCATGAACACTGAAGCTTTCTTT.

This clonotype was picked up a small number of times. The rearrangement uses TRBV4-1 and TRBJ2-7; D is perhaps TRBD1 or TRBD2 (5 bases each). Trimming cost V 4 bases and J 6 bases, with 16 bases left between them. CDR1 is MGHRA, CDR2 YSYEKL, per germline. This CDR3 is 14 amino acids long. The CDR3 nucleotides are TGCGCCAGCAGCCTCCCCGGTGAGGGGTCCGAGCAGTACTTC. As protein: CASSLPGEGSEQYF.

This clonotype was seen more than once but under ten times. The rearrangement joins TRBV11-2 to TRBJ2-1; D possibly matches TRBD1 or TRBD2 (5 bases each). V lost 5 bases, J lost 8 bases, and 19 bases lay in between. The germline V gene encodes CDR1 SGHAT and CDR2 FQNNGV. The CDR3 runs 15 residues. CDR3: CASSIPTGARDEQFF. The CDR3 DNA reads TGTGCCAGCAGCATACCTACCGGGGCCCGAGATGAGCAGTTCTTC.

This clonotype appeared many times. V and J are TRBV7-8 and TRBJ2-3, with a tentative D call TRBD1 (5 bases). Germline CDR1 SGHVS, CDR2 FQNEAQ. With 5 bases removed from V and 4 bases from J, the gap between germline ends came to 25 bases. The CDR3 sequence is 18 residues long. This CDR3 is CASSGLSNEDIGSDTQYF. As DNA, the CDR3 is TGTGCCAGCAGCGGGCTCAGCAACGAGGACATAGGTTCAGATACGCAGTATTTT.

As to this clonotype: Relative to the germline gene, one junction end is altered; a read error may explain this. The rearrangement links TRBV12-3 or TRBV12-4 to TRBJ2-6; 7 nucleotides agree with TRBD2. CDR3 length: 18 residues. The CDR3 spells CASSYPLWGGSGADVLTF. In nucleotides, the CDR3 is TGTGCCAGCAGTTACCCTCTTTGGGGGGGATCTGGGGCCGACGTCCTGACTTTC.

As concerns this clonotype: A read error may explain this, as a much larger clone is one base away. V and J are TRBV7-2 and TRBJ1-6, with D perhaps TRBD1 (5 bases). The germline V gene has CDR1 SGHTA and CDR2 FQGNSA. Trimming stripped 4 bases from V and 10 bases from J, with 17 bases between. CDR3 size: 15 residues. CDR3 bases: TGTGCCAGCAGCTCTTACGGGGGAGAGGGATCACCCCTCCACTTT. This gives the protein CASSSYGGEGSPLHF.

This clonotype was observed a few times. The chain is built from TRBV9 and TRBJ2-3; 9 positions agree with TRBD1. Trimming at V came to 3 bases and at J to 4 bases, leaving 6 bases not matched to a gene. Germline CDR1 is SGDLS and CDR2 is YYNGEE. This CDR3 has 15 amino acids. The CDR3 bases are TGTGCCAGCAGCGAATGGACAGGGGTCGCAGATACGCAGTATTTT. Protein: CASSEWTGVADTQYF.

This clonotype was observed once. A read error is possible here, since a much larger clone lies one base away. This rearrangement joins TRBV12-3 or TRBV12-4 to TRBJ2-7, with a weak D call TRBD1 (5 bases). CDR3 length: 15 residues. In DNA, the CDR3 is TGTGCCAGCAGTTTCGAGGACACAACCTCCTGCGAGCAGTACTTC. Protein sequence: CASSFEDTTSCEQYF.

V and J are TRBV6-5 and TRBJ2-7; D could derive from TRBD1 or TRBD2 (5 bases each). The germline V gene encodes CDR1 MNHEY and CDR2 SVGAGI. V gave up 0 bases and J gave up 5 bases, with 14 bases separating them. The CDR3 runs to 15 residues. CDR3 bases: TGTGCCAGCAGTTACTCAAAATCAGGGACCAACGAGCAGTACTTC. This sequence encodes CASSYSKSGTNEQYF.

This clonotype was detected many times. The rearrangement joins TRBV7-6 to TRBJ2-5; a possible D gene is TRBD1 (8 bases). Trimming shortened V by 4 bases and J by 5 bases, and 14 bases separated the two germline ends. Germline V gene data show CDR1 as SGHVS and CDR2 as FNYEAQ. The CDR3 extends over 14 amino acids. The CDR3 DNA sequence: TGTGCCAGCAGCTCTTACAGGGGGGGGGAGACCCAGTACTTC. Amino acids: CASSSYRGGETQYF.

This clonotype was detected only a few times. This chain uses TRBV11-3 with TRBJ2-3, with TRBD2 as a possible D gene (6 bases). V was clipped by 3 bases and J by 7 bases, with 8 bases between them. Germline CDR1 SGHNT, CDR2 YENEEA. There are 12 residues in the CDR3. Here the CDR3 reads CASSLGGHTQYF. The CDR3, as DNA: TGTGCCAGCAGCTTGGGGGGTCATACGCAGTATTTT.

This clonotype was detected ten times or more. Written as DNA, the CDR3 is TGTGCCAGCAGTGCGACTAGCGGGGGCACCTACGAGCAGTACTTC. It encodes CASSATSGGTYEQYF. The chain has TRBV6-5 and TRBJ2-7; 12 bases align to TRBD2. Germline V gene sequence: CDR1 MNHEY, CDR2 SVGAGI. Trimming at V came to 5 bases and at J to 2 bases, leaving 4 bases not matched to a gene. The CDR3 sequence is 15 residues long.

The CDR3 DNA is TGCAGTGCTAGAGATCTCACAGGGCCGGTCGACGAGCAGTACTTC. Translated: CSARDLTGPVDEQYF. This rearrangement joins TRBV20-1 to TRBJ2-7, with D possibly being TRBD1 (6 bases). The CDR3 is 15 amino acids. V was trimmed by 0 bases and J by 5 bases, leaving 17 bases between them. Germline CDR1 DFQATT, CDR2 SNEGSKA (reference sequence).

This clonotype was found a few times. V is TRBV12-3 or TRBV12-4 and J is TRBJ1-2, with 7 nucleotides matching TRBD1. CDR3 length: 12 residues. V trimming: 3 bases; J trimming: 5 bases; junction bases outside the gene matches: 0. CDR3 DNA: TGTGCCAGCAGTTTGACAGGGTATGGCTACACCTTC. Encoded protein: CASSLTGYGYTF.

The table lists this clonotype with many counts. V is TRBV6-5 and J is TRBJ2-7; possibly TRBD1 for D (6 bases). The CDR3 has 15 amino acids. Germline CDR1 is MNHEY and CDR2 is SVGAGI. The V end was cut by 4 bases, the J end by 1 base, with 14 bases between. The CDR3 region is CASSSYDRLSYEQYF. The DNA of the CDR3 is TGTGCCAGCAGTTCCTATGACAGGTTATCCTACGAGCAGTACTTC.

This clonotype has ten or more counts. The V gene is TRBV7-2, the J gene TRBJ2-7; 7 bases are a match to TRBD1. The ends lost 2 bases at V and 0 bases at J; junction bases unmatched: 4. The germline V gene has CDR1 SGHTA and CDR2 FQGNSA. The CDR3 sequence is 15 residues long. The CDR3 nucleotides are TGTGCCAGCAGCTTACCGACAGGGCCCTCCTACGAGCAGTACTTC. Translating gives CASSLPTGPSYEQYF.

V gene TRBV4-3 combines with J gene TRBJ2-7; 7 bases are a match to TRBD2. The germline V gene encodes CDR1 LGHNA and CDR2 YSLEER. The CDR3 is 16 residues long. V was pared by 0 bases and J by 0 bases, with 5 bases of the junction left unmatched. CDR3: CASSQDLGGGSYEQYF. In DNA, the CDR3 is TGCGCCAGCAGCCAAGATCTTGGCGGGGGCTCCTACGAGCAGTACTTC.

This clonotype was picked up many times. J is TRBJ2-1 and V is TRBV7-2, with D perhaps matching TRBD1 (5 bases). CDR3 length: 12 residues. Trimming removed 3 bases at V and 8 bases at J, with 8 bases between. From germline, CDR1 is SGHTA and CDR2 FQGNSA. CDR3 region: CASSFRVDEQFF. The CDR3 coding sequence is TGTGCCAGCAGCTTCAGGGTCGATGAGCAGTTCTTC. Combining the CDR3 with reference TRBV7-2 and TRBJ2-1 gives the whole variable domain GAGVSQSPSNKVTEKGKDVELRCDPISGHTALYWYRQSLGQGLEFLIYFQGNSAPDKSGLPSDRFSAERTGGSVSTLTIQRTQQEDSAVYLCASSFRVDEQFFGPGTRLTVL.

This clonotype was seen repeatedly, ten times or more. This rearrangement joins TRBV2 to TRBJ2-2, with D possibly being TRBD2 (7 bases). Germline assignment: CDR1 SNHLY and CDR2 FYNNEI. The V end lost 7 bases, the J end lost 0 bases, and 15 bases lay between the germline ends. This CDR3 has 16 residues. CDR3 sequence: CASTGPGGANTGELFF. CDR3 nucleotides: TGTGCCAGCACGGGACCGGGGGGCGCGAACACCGGGGAGCTGTTTTTT. The full variable domain, its missing parts supplied by reference TRBV2 and TRBJ2-2, is EPEVTQTPSHQVTQMGQEVILRCVPISNHLYFYWYRQILGQKVEFLVSFYNNEISEKSEIFDDQFSVERPDGSNFTLKIRSTKLEDSAMYFCASTGPGGANTGELFFGEGSRLTVL.

There are many counts of this clonotype. V and J are TRBV6-6 and TRBJ1-1; TRBD1 is a possible D gene (6 bases). Deletions cut 6 bases from V and 4 bases from J, with 21 bases between. CDR1 is MNHNY and CDR2 is SVGAGI in the germline V gene (reference sequence). This CDR3 region has 16 residues. The CDR3 reads CASSYPWTVVGTEAFF. For the CDR3, the DNA is TGTGCCAGCAGCTACCCTTGGACAGTGGTTGGCACTGAAGCTTTCTTT.

Of note for this clonotype: This may arise from a read error, as a much more abundant clone is one base away. This rearrangement joins TRBV14 to TRBJ1-1; 8 nucleotides agree with TRBD1. The CDR3 contains 12 residues. CDR1 is SGHDN and CDR2 is FVKESK in the germline V gene. The CDR3 sequence: CASSAGGTKAFF. CDR3 coding DNA: TGTGCCAGCAGCGCAGGGGGCACTAAAGCTTTCTTT.

In this sample, this clonotype turned up a few times. The CDR3 is CASSIGTSGSTDTQYF. DNA of the CDR3: TGTGCCAGCAGTATTGGGACTAGCGGAAGCACAGATACGCAGTATTTT. The gene calls are TRBV6-5 and TRBJ2-3, with 11 bases identical to TRBD2. Germline V gene data show CDR1 as MNHEY and CDR2 as SVGAGI. The CDR3 is made up of 16 amino acids. V was pared by 5 bases and J by 0 bases, with 4 bases of the junction left unmatched.

This clonotype has at least ten counts. This rearrangement joins TRBV11-2 to TRBJ1-2, with TRBD1 identical over 10 bases. CDR3 size: 14 residues. CDR1 is SGHAT, CDR2 FQNNGV, per germline. Germline trimming cut 1 base from V and 7 bases from J; bases unmatched to any gene: 3. CDR3 in amino acids: CASSLGQGAGGYTF. CDR3 sequence (DNA): TGTGCCAGCAGCTTAGGACAGGGGGCTGGTGGCTACACCTTC.

V gene TRBV5-5 combines with J gene TRBJ1-5; TRBD1 matches 10 bases. The germline CDR1 and CDR2 sequences are SGHKS and YYEKEE (reference sequence). J was trimmed by 3 bases and V by 3 bases; bases with no gene match: 6. This CDR3 is 16 amino acids long. This chain's CDR3 is CASSSGTGVYNQPQHF. DNA of the CDR3: TGTGCCAGCAGCTCCGGGACAGGGGTCTACAATCAGCCCCAGCATTTT.

The gene calls are TRBV7-6 and TRBJ2-1; the D is unclear. V was cut by 4 bases and J by 9 bases, with 13 bases left in between. The CDR3 length is 13 residues. Germline V gene lookup returns CDR1 SGHVS and CDR2 FNYEAQ. The CDR3 here is CASSSSPPFEQFF. As DNA, the CDR3 is TGTGCCAGCAGCTCATCACCCCCCTTTGAGCAGTTCTTC.

There are many counts of this clonotype. This rearrangement joins TRBV28 to TRBJ2-1, with TRBD2 matching over 11 bases. Per germline, CDR1 MDHEN and CDR2 SYDVKM. The CDR3 length is 15 residues. J was trimmed by 3 bases and V by 3 bases; bases with no gene match: 1. The CDR3 spells CASSLLAGGYNEQFF. CDR3 bases: TGTGCCAGCAGTTTGCTAGCGGGGGGCTACAATGAGCAGTTCTTC.